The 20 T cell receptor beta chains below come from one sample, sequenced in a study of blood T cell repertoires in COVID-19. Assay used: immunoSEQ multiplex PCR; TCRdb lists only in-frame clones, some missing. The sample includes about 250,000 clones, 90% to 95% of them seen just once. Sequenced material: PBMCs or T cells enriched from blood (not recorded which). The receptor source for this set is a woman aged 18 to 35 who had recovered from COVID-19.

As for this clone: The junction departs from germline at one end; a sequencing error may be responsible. The CDR3 nucleotides read TGTGCCAGCAGGACCCGACAGGGGGCTTATGAGAAACTGTTTTTT. It encodes CASRTRQGAYEKLFF. The chain recombines TRBV28 with TRBJ1-4, with 10 bases aligning to TRBD1. This CDR3 has 15 residues. Germline lookup yields CDR1 MDHEN and CDR2 SYDVKM.

CDR3 in DNA: TGTGCCAGCAGTAAGAACACTGAAGCTTTCTTT. This sequence encodes CASSKNTEAFF. The genes are TRBV5-6 and TRBJ1-1; no clear D gene. The CDR3 is 11 amino acids. Germline V CDR1 and CDR2: SGHDT, YYEEEE. The V gene lost 5 bases and the J gene lost 1 base, with 3 bases spanning the gap.

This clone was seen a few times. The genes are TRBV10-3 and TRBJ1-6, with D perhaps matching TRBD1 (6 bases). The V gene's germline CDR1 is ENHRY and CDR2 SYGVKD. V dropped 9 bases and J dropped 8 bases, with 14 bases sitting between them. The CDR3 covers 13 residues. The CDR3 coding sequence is TGTGCCATGCGACGACAGGTTGATTCACCCCTCCACTTT. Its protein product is CAMRRQVDSPLHF.

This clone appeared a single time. In nucleotides, the CDR3 is TGTGCCACCAGTGACCGTCGACTAGCGGGGGGGGACAATGAGCAGTTCTTC. It translates to CATSDRRLAGGDNEQFF. The chain links TRBV24-1 to TRBJ2-1; 14 bases align to TRBD2. CDR3 length equals 17 residues. V was clipped by 4 bases and J by 5 bases; unmatched bases: 6. Looked up from germline, CDR1 is KGHDR and CDR2 is SFDVKD.

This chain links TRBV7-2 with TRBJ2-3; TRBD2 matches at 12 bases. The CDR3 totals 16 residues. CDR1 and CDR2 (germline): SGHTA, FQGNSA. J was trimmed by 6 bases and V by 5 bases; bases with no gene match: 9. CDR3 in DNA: TGTGCCAGCAGCCCACCGGGACTAGCGGGCGGGGATACGCAGTATTTT. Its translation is CASSPPGLAGGDTQYF.

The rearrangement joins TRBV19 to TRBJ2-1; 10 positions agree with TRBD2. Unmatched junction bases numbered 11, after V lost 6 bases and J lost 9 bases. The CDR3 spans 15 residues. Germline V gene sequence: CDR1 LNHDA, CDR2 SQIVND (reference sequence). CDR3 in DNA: TGTGCCAGTAGCGTAGCGGGAGGATTAGTTCGTGAGCAGTTCTTC. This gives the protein CASSVAGGLVREQFF.

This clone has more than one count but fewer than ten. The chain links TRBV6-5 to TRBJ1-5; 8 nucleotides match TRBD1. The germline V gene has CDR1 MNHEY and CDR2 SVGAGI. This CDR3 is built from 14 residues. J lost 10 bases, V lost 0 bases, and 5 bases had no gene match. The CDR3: CASSYSPGQGPQHF. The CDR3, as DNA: TGTGCCAGCAGTTACTCGCCAGGACAGGGCCCCCAGCATTTT.

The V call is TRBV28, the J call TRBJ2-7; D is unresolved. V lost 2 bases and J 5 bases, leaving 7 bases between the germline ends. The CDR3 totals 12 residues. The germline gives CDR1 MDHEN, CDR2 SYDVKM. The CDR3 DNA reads TGTGCCAGCAGTTTAAACAGTGACGAGCAGTACTTC. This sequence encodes CASSLNSDEQYF.

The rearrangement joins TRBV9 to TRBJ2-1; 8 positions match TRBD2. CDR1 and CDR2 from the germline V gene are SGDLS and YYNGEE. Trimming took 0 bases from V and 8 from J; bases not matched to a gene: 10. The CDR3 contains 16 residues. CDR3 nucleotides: TGTGCCAGCAGCGTAGGGATGACTAGCGCGTTGCATGAGCAGTTCTTC. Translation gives CASSVGMTSALHEQFF.

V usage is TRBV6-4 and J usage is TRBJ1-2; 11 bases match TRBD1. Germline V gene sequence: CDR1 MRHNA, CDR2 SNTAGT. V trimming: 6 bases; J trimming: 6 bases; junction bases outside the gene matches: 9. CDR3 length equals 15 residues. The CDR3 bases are TGTGCCAGCAGCAAGACGGGACAGGGGGTTGATGGCTACACCTTC. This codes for CASSKTGQGVDGYTF.

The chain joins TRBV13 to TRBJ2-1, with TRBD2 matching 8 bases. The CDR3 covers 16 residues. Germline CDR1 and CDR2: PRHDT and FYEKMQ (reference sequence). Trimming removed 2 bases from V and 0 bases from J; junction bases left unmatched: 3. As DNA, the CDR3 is TGTGCCAGCAGCTTAAGCGGGGGCCTCTCCTACAATGAGCAGTTCTTC. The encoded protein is CASSLSGGLSYNEQFF.

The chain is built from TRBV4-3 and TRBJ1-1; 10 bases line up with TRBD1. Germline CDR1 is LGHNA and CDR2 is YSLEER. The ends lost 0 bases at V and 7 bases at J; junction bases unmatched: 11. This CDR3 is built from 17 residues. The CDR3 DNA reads TGCGCCAGCAGCCAAGATCTTCGGACAGGGGGGTTGTTTGAAGCTTTCTTT. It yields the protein CASSQDLRTGGLFEAFF.

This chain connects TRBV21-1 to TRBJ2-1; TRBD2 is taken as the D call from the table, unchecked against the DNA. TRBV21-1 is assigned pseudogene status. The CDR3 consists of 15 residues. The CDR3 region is CASRPGRGNYNEQFF. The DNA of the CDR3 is TGTGCCAGCAGGCCCGGTCGAGGGAACTACAATGAGCAGTTCTTC.

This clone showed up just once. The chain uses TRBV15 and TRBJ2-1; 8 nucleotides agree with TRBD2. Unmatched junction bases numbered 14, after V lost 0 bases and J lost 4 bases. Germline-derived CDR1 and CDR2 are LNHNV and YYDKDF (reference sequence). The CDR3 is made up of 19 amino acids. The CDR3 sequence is CATSRDLANTGLVYNEQFF. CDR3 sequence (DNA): TGTGCCACCAGCAGAGATCTGGCCAATACGGGACTAGTATACAATGAGCAGTTCTTC.

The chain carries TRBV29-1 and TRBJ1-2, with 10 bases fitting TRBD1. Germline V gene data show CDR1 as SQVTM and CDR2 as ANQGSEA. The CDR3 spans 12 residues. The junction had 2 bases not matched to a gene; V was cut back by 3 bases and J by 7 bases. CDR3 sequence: CSVETGGPGYTF. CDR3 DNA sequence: TGCAGCGTTGAGACAGGGGGCCCTGGCTACACCTTC.

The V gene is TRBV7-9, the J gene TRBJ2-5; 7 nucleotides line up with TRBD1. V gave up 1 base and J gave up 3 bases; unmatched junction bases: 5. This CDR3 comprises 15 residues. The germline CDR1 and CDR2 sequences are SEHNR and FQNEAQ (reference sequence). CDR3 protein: CASSLGQGWEETQYF. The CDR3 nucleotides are TGTGCCAGCAGCTTAGGACAGGGTTGGGAAGAGACCCAGTACTTC.

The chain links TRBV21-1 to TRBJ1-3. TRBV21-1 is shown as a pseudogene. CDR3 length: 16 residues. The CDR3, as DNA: TGTGCCAGCAACCTAAACCGGGGGACTCGTGGAAACACCATATATTTT. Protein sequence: CASNLNRGTRGNTIYF.

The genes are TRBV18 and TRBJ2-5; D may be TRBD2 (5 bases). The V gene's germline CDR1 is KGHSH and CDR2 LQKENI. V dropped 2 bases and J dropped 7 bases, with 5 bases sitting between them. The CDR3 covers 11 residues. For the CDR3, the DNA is TGTGCCAGCTCACCAGAGGGGACCCAGTACTTC. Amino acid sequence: CASSPEGTQYF. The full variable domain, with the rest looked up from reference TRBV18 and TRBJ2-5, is NAGVMQNPRHLVRRRGQEARLRCSPMKGHSHVYWYRQLPEEGLKFMVYLQKENIIDESGMPKERFSAEFPKEGPSILRIQQVVRGDSAAYFCASSPEGTQYFGPGTRLLVL.

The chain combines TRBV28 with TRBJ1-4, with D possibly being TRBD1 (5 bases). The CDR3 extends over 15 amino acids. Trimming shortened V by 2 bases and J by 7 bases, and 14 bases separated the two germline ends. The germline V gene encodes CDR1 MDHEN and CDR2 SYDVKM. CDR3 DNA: TGTGCCAGCAGTTTAGGCGGGGACGTAGGTGAAAAACTGTTTTTT. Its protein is CASSLGGDVGEKLFF.

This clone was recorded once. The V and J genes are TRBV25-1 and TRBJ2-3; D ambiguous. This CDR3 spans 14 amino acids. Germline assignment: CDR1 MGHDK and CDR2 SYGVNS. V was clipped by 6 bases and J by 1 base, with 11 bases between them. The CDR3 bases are TGTGCCAGCAGCCCCCCGGCGGGCACAGATACGCAGTATTTT. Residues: CASSPPAGTDTQYF.